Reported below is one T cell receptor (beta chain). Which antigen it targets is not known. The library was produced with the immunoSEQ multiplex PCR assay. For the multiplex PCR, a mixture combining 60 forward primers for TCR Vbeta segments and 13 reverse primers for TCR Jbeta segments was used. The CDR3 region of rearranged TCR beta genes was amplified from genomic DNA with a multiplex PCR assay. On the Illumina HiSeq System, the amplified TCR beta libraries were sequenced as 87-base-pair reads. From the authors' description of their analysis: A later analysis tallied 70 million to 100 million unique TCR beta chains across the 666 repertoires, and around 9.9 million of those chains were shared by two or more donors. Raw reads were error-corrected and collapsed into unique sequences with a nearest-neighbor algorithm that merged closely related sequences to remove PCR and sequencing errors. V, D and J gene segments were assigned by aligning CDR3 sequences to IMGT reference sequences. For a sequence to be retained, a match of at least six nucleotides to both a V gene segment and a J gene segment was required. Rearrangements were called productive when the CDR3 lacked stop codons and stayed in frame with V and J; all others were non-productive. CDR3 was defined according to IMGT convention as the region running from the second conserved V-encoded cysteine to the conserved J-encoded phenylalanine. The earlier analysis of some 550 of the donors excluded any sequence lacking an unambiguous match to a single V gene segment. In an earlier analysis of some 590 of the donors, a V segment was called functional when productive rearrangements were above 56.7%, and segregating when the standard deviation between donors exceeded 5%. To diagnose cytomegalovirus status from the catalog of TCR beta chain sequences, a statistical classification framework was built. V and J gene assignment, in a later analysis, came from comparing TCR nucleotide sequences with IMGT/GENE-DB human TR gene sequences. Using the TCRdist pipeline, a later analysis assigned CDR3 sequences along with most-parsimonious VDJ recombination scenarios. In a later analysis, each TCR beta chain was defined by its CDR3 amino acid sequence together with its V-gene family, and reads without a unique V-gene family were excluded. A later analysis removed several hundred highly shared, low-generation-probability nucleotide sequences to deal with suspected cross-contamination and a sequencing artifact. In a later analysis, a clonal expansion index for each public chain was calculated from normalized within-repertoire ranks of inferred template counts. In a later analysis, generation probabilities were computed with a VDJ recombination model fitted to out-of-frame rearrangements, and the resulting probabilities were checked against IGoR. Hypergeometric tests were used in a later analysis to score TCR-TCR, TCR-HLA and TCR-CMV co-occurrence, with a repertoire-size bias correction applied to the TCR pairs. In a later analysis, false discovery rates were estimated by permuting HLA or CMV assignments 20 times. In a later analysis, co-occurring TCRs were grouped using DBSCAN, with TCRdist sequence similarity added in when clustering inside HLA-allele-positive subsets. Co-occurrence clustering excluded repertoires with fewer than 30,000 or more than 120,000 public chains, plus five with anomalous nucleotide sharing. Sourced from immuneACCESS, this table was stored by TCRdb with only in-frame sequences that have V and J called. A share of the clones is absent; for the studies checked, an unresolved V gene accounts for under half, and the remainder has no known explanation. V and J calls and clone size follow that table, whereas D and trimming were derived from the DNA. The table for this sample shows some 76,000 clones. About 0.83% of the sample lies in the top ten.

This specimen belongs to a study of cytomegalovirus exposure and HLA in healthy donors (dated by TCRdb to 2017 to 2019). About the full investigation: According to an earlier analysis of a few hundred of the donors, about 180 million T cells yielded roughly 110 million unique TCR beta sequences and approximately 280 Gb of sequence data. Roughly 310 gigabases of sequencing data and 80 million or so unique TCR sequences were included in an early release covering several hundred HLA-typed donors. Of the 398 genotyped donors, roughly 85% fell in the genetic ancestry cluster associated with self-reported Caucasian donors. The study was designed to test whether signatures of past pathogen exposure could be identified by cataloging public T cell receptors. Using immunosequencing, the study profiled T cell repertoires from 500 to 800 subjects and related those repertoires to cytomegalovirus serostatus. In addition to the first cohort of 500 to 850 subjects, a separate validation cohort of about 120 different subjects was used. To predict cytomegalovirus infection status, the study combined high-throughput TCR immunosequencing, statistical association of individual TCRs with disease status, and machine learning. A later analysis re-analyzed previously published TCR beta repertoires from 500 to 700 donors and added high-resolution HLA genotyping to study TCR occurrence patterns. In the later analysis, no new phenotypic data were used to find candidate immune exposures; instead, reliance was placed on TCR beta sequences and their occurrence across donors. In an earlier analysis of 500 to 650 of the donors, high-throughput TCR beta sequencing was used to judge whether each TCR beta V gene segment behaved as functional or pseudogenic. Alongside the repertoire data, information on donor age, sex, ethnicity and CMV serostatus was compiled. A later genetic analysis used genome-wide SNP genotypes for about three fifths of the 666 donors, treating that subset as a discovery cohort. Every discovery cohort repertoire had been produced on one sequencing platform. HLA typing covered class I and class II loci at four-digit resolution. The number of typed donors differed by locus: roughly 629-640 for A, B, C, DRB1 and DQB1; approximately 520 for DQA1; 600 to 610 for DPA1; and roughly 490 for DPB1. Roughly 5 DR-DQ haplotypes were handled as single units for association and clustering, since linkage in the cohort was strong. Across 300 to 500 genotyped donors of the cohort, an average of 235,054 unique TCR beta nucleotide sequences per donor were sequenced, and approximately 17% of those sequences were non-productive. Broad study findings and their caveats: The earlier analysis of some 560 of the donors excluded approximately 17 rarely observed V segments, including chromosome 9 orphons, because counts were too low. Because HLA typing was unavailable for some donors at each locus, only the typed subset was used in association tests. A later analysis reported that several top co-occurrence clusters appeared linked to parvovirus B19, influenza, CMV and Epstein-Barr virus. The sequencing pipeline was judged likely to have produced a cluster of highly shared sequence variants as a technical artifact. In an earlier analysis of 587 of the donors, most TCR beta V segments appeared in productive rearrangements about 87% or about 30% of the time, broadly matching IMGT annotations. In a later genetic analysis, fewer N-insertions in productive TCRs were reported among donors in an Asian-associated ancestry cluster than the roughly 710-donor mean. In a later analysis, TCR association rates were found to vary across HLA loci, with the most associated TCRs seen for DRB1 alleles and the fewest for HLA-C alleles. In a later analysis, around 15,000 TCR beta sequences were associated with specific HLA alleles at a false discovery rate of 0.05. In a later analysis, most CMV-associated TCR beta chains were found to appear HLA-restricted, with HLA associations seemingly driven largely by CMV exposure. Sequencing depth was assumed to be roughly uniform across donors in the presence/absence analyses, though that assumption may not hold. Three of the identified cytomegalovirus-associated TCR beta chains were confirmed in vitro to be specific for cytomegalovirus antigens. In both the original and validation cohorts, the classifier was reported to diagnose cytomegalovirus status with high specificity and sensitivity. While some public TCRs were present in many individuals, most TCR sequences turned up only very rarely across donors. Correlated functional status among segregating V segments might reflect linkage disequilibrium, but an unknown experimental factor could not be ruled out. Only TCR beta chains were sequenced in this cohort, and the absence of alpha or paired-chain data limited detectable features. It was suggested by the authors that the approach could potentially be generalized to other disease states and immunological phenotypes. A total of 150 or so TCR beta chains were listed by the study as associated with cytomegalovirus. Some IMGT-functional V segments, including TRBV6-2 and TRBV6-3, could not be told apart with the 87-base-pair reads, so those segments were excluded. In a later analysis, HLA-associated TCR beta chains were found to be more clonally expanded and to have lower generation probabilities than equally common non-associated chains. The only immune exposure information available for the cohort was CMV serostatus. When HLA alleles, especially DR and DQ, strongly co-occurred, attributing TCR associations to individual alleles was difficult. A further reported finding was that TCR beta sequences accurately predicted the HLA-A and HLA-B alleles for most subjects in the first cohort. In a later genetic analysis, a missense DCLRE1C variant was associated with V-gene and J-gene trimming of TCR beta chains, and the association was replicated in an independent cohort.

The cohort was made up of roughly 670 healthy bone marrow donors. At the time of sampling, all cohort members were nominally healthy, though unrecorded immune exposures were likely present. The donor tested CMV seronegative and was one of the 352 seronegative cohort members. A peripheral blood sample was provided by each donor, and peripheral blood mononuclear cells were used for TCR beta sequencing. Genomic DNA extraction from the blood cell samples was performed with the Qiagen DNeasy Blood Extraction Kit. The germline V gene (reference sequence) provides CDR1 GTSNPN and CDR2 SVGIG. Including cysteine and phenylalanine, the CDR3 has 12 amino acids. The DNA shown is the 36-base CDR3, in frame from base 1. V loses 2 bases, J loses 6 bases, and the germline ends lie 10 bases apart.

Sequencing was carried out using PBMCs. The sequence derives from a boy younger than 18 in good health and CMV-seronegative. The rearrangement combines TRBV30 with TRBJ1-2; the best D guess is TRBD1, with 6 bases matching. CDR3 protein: CAWSSGDHGYTF. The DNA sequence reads TGTGCCTGGAGTTCAGGGGATCATGGCTACACCTTC.